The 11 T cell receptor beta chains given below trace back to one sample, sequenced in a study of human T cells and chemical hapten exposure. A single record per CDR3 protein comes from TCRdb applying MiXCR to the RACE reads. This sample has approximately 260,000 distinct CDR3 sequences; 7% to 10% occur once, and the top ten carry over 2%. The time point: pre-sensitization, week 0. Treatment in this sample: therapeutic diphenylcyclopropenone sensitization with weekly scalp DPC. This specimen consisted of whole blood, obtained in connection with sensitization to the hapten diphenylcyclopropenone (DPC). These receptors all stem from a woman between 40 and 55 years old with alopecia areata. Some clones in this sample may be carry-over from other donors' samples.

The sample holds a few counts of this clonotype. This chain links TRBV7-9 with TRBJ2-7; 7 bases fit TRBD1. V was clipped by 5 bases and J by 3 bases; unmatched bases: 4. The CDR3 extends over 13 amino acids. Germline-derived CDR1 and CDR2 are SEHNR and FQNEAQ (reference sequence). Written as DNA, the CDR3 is TGTGCCAGCAGCGCCCGGGACAGCTACGAGCAGTACTTC. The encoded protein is CASSARDSYEQYF.

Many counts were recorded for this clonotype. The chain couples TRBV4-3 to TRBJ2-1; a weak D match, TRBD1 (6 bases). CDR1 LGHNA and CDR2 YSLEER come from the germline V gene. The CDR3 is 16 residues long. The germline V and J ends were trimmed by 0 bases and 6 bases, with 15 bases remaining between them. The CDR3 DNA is TGCGCCAGCAGCCAAGAGCCCGGGAACAGGGTCAATGAGCAGTTCTTC. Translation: CASSQEPGNRVNEQFF.

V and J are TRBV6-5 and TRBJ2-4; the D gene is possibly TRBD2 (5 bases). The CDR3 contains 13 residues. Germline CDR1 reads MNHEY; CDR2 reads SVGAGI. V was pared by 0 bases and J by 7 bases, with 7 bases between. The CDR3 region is CASSYSGVNIQYF. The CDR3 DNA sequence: TGTGCCAGCAGTTACTCCGGGGTGAACATTCAGTACTTC.

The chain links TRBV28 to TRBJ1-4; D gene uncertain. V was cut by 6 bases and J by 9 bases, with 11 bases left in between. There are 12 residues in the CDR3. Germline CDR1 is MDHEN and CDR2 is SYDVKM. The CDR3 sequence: CASSRGEQKLFF. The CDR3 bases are TGTGCCAGCAGCAGAGGAGAACAAAAACTGTTTTTT. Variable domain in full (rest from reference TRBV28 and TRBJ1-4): DVKVTQSSRYLVKRTGEKVFLECVQDMDHENMFWYRQDPGLGLRLIYFSYDVKMKEKGDIPEGYSVSREKKERFSLILESASTNQTSMYLCASSRGEQKLFFGSGTQLSVL.

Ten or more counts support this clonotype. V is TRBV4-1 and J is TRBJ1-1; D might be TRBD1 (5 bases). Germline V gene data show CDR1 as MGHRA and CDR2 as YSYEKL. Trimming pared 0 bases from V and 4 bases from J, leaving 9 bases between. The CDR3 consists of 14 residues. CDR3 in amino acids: CASSQERRGTEAFF. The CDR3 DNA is TGCGCCAGCAGCCAAGAGAGGAGGGGCACTGAAGCTTTCTTT.

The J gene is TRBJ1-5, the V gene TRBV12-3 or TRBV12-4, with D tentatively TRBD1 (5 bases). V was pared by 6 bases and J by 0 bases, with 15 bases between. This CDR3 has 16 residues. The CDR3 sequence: CASSPRGAASNQPQHF. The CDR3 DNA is TGTGCCAGCAGCCCCCGCGGGGCAGCTAGCAATCAGCCCCAGCATTTT.

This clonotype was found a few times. This chain's CDR3 is CASSLEPAGPSEQYF. The CDR3 nucleotides are TGTGCCAGCAGCTTAGAGCCGGCAGGGCCCTCCGAGCAGTACTTC. The V and J genes are TRBV11-2 and TRBJ2-7, with D perhaps matching TRBD1 (5 bases). The V gene lost 0 bases and the J gene lost 6 bases, with 15 bases spanning the gap. The CDR3 length is 15 residues. The V gene's germline CDR1 is SGHAT and CDR2 FQNNGV.

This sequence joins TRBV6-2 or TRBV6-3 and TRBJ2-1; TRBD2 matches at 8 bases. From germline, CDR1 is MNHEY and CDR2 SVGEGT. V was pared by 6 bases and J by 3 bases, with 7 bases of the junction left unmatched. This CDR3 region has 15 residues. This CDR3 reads CASSPTSGNYNEQFF. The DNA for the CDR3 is TGTGCCAGCAGCCCAACTAGCGGTAACTACAATGAGCAGTTCTTC.

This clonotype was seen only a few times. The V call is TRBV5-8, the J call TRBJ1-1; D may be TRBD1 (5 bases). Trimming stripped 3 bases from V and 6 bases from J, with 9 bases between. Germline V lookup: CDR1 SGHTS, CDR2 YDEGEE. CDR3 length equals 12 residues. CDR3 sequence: CASSSTGPEAFF. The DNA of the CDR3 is TGTGCCAGCAGCTCTACAGGCCCTGAAGCTTTCTTT. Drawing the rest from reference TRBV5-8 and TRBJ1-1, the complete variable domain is EAGVTQSPTHLIKTRGQQATLRCSPISGHTSVYWYQQALGLGLQFLLWYDEGEERNRGNFPPRFSGRQFPNYSSELNVNALELEDSALYLCASSSTGPEAFFGQGTRLTVV.

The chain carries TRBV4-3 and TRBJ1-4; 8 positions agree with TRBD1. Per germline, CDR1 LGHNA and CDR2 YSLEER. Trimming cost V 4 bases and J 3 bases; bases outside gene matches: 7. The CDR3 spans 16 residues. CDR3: CASSRGQARSNEKLFF. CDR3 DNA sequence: TGCGCCAGCAGCCGGGGACAGGCACGGTCTAATGAAAAACTGTTTTTT.

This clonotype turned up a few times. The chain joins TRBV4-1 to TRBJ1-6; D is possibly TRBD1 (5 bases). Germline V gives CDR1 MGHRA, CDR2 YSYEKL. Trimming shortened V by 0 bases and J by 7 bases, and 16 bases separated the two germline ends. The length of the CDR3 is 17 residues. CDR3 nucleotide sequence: TGCGCCAGCAGCCAAGAACCCCCCGGCAGGGCGAATTCACCCCTCCACTTT. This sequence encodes CASSQEPPGRANSPLHF.